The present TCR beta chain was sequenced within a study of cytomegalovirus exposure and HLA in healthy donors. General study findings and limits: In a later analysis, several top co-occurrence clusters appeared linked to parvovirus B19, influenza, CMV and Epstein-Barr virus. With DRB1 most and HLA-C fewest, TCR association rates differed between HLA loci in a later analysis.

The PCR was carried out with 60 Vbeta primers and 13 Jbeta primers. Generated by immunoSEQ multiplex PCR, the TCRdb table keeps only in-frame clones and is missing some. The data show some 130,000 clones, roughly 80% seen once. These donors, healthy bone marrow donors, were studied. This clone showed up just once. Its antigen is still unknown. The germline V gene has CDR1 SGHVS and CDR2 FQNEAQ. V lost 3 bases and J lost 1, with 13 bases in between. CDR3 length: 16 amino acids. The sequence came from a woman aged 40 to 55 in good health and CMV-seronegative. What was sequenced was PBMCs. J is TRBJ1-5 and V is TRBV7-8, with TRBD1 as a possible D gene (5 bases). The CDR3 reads CASSFAGHQSNQPQHF. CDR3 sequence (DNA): TGTGCCAGCAGCTTTGCAGGGCACCAAAGCAATCAGCCCCAGCATTTT.